The text below deals with one TCR beta chain. Its antigen is still unknown. Each CD8+ T cell subset was sorted in triplicate, around 300,000 cells each. These data belong to a study of CXCR3-negative and CXCR3-positive naive CD8 T cells. UMI-labeled 5' RACE yielded the TRB cDNA libraries. From the 5' RACE reads, TCRdb lists one entry per CDR3 protein and no DNA. The sample totals more than 65,000 distinct CDR3 sequences. Points from the study as a whole: Memory cells differed in TRBV-TRBJ usage, but naive CXCR3-negative and CXCR3-positive cells had similar usage.

Sequenced material: naive CXCR3- CD8+ T cells from blood. Subset in this sample: CD45RO-CCR7+CD27+CD95- naive CD8+ T cells lacking CXCR3 (TNR3-). This sequence was found in a human donor in good health. Some clones in this sample may be carry-over from other donors' samples.

The CDR3 loop reads CASSLGREGEQFF. The V call is TRBV28, the J call TRBJ2-1; there is no DNA to check the TCRdb D call of TRBD2. CDR1 is MDHEN, CDR2 SYDVKM, per germline. The length of the CDR3 is 13 residues.